The 8 T cell receptor beta chains reported below all come from one sample, sequenced in a study of PD-L1 blockade in urothelial cancer (TCRdb year 2017). Libraries were built with the immunoSEQ multiplex PCR assay. The table was pulled from immuneACCESS by TCRdb, which kept in-frame rearrangements only. Such tables lose some clones; where checked, under half of the loss comes from unresolved V genes, and the rest has no known cause. Within this sample are approximately 50,000 clones, with around four fifths of them counted one time only. The top ten clonotypes cover roughly 3.3% of the sample. The time point tag for this specimen amounts to: pretreatment peripheral blood. The sample here was PBMCs, taken around atezolizumab (anti-PD-L1) treatment. These receptors came from a man aged 65 to 85 with urothelial cancer.

V gene TRBV6-1 combines with J gene TRBJ2-7; weak D call: TRBD1 (5 bases). From germline, CDR1 is MNHNS and CDR2 SASEGT. The CDR3 is 15 residues long. The V end lost 2 bases, the J end lost 2 bases, and 13 bases lay between the germline ends. The chain's CDR3 is CASSERRGRAYEQYF. As DNA, the CDR3 is TGTGCCAGCAGTGAAAGAAGGGGTCGGGCCTACGAGCAGTACTTC.

The gene calls are TRBV10-3 and TRBJ2-6, with 11 positions matching TRBD1. The CDR3 runs to 17 residues. The germline V gene has CDR1 ENHRY and CDR2 SYGVKD. The V and J ends lost 2 bases and 4 bases, in that order; junction bases with no gene match: 4. Written as DNA, the CDR3 is TGTGCCATCAGTGAGGGACAGGGGGCAGGCGGGGCCAACGTCCTGACTTTC. Its protein product is CAISEGQGAGGANVLTF.

The chain joins TRBV5-8 to TRBJ1-1; 8 nucleotides line up with TRBD1. Germline V gene data show CDR1 as SGHTS and CDR2 as YDEGEE. CDR3 length: 14 amino acids. The V gene end was trimmed by 3 bases and the J gene end by 9 bases; junction bases not matched to a gene: 10. CDR3 protein: CASSSGQGRPKAFF. CDR3 nucleotide sequence: TGTGCCAGCAGCTCCGGACAGGGACGGCCTAAAGCTTTCTTT.

The genes are TRBV5-4 and TRBJ2-2; maybe TRBD2 (5 bases). This CDR3 is built from 15 residues. Germline values: CDR1 SGHNT, CDR2 YYREEE (reference sequence). V was cut by 4 bases and J by 5 bases, with 15 bases left in between. CDR3 protein: CASSGSGSGTGELFF. The CDR3 DNA reads TGTGCCAGCAGCGGATCCGGGTCGGGGACCGGGGAGCTGTTTTTT.

The chain carries TRBV9 and TRBJ2-1; 11 bases map to TRBD2. CDR3 size: 18 residues. V shed 0 bases and J 5 bases; nucleotides not matched to a gene: 10. Germline V gives CDR1 SGDLS, CDR2 YYNGEE. CDR3 DNA sequence: TGTGCCAGCAGCGTAGTGTCGACTAGCGGGGCGATTGACAATGAGCAGTTCTTC. Amino acids: CASSVVSTSGAIDNEQFF.

The genes are TRBV7-2 and TRBJ2-7; possible D gene TRBD2, 7 bases. Trimming removed 1 base at V and 3 bases at J, with 16 bases between. Germline CDR1 reads SGHTA; CDR2 reads FQGNSA. CDR3 length equals 16 residues. The CDR3 nucleotides read TGTGCCAGCAGCTTAGGGGGGCAGGGAGGGATCTACGAGCAGTACTTC. Translated: CASSLGGQGGIYEQYF. The full variable domain, in which reference TRBV7-2 and TRBJ2-7 provide the parts outside the CDR3, is GAGVSQSPSNKVTEKGKDVELRCDPISGHTALYWYRQSLGQGLEFLIYFQGNSAPDKSGLPSDRFSAERTGGSVSTLTIQRTQQEDSAVYLCASSLGGQGGIYEQYFGPGTRLTVT.

This clone turned up a few times. The V call is TRBV5-1, the J call TRBJ2-5; 7 positions match TRBD2. The germline V gene has CDR1 SGHRS and CDR2 YFSETQ. The J segment lost 7 bases and the V segment lost 0 bases, leaving 9 bases of the junction unmatched. The CDR3 spans 15 residues. The CDR3 is CASSLGEGKFGTQYF. The CDR3 DNA reads TGCGCCAGCAGCTTGGGGGAGGGGAAGTTCGGGACCCAGTACTTC.

The rearrangement links TRBV4-1 to TRBJ2-5, with TRBD2 matching 9 bases. The length of the CDR3 is 15 residues. Germline CDR1 and CDR2: MGHRA and YSYEKL. The trim removed 1 base at V and 8 bases at J, leaving 8 bases unmatched. CDR3 residues: CASSQVEAGGRTQYF. CDR3 nucleotides: TGCGCCAGCAGCCAAGTCGAAGCGGGAGGCCGAACCCAGTACTTC.